The 20 T cell receptor beta chains given below trace back to one sample, sequenced in a study of T cell clones after liver transplantation. Here immunoSEQ multiplex PCR was the method, and the copy in TCRdb shows in-frame clones only, minus some. The sample consists of 70,000 or so clones, nearly 95% of them appearing once. The sample here was CD4+ T cells from blood, taken around 25 months after liver transplant. All receptors come from a human patient who received a liver transplant. Among the T cells, some may be from the graft donor.

V is TRBV2 and J is TRBJ2-2; no reliable D call. This CDR3 region has 13 residues. Germline CDR1 and CDR2: SNHLY and FYNNEI. The V end was cut by 7 bases, the J end by 2 bases, with 8 bases between. The CDR3 region is CASTVLNTGELFF. For the CDR3, the DNA is TGTGCCAGCACGGTTCTCAACACCGGGGAGCTGTTTTTT.

CDR3 in DNA: TGCGCCAGCAGCCAGGATGGACTAGCGGGAGGGCATCAGTTCTTC. This translates into CASSQDGLAGGHQFF. The rearrangement links TRBV4-3 to TRBJ2-1, with TRBD2 matching 15 bases. V lost 3 bases, J lost 13 bases, and 7 bases stayed unmatched. The germline V gene has CDR1 LGHNA and CDR2 YSLEER. The CDR3 spans 15 residues.

The chain couples TRBV6-5 to TRBJ2-1; D is undetermined. V was pared by 7 bases and J by 4 bases, with 8 bases between. CDR1 and CDR2 from the germline V gene are MNHEY and SVGAGI. The CDR3 is 12 residues long. Here the CDR3 DNA reads TGTGCCAGCATTGGACCGTACAATGAGCAGTTCTTC. Its protein product is CASIGPYNEQFF.

This clone was observed a single time. The genes are TRBV27 and TRBJ2-7, with D hard to call. CDR1 is MNHEY, CDR2 SMNVEV, per germline (reference sequence). The CDR3 has 14 amino acids. V dropped 4 bases and J dropped 0 bases, with 10 bases sitting between them. In DNA form, the CDR3 reads TGTGCCAGCAGTTCGGAATCCGCCTCCTACGAGCAGTACTTC. This translates into CASSSESASYEQYF.

This sequence joins TRBV28 and TRBJ2-7, with D perhaps matching TRBD1 (6 bases). The CDR3 consists of 14 residues. Germline V gives CDR1 MDHEN, CDR2 SYDVKM. Trimming shortened V by 4 bases and J by 0 bases, and 10 bases separated the two germline ends. The CDR3 protein is CASSSGTLSYEQYF. The CDR3, as DNA: TGTGCCAGCAGTTCCGGGACACTCTCCTACGAGCAGTACTTC.

The V call is TRBV11-3, the J call TRBJ2-1; D gene uncertain. V lost 3 bases and J 7 bases, leaving 10 bases between the germline ends. This CDR3 region has 13 residues. Germline V gene lookup returns CDR1 SGHNT and CDR2 YENEEA. The CDR3 region is CASSLLAGNEQFF. DNA of the CDR3: TGTGCCAGCAGCTTGCTCGCTGGGAATGAGCAGTTCTTC.

The chain is built from TRBV7-2 and TRBJ1-1; 7 bases map to TRBD1. This CDR3 spans 14 amino acids. Trimming cost V 1 base and J 4 bases; bases outside gene matches: 3. CDR1 is SGHTA, CDR2 FQGNSA, per germline. CDR3 sequence reads: CASSLDRGATEAFF. The CDR3 bases are TGTGCCAGCAGCTTAGACAGGGGAGCCACTGAAGCTTTCTTT.

The rearrangement joins TRBV7-8 to TRBJ2-3, with D possibly matching TRBD2 (5 bases). This CDR3 has 13 residues. Trimming stripped 1 base from V and 5 bases from J, with 7 bases between. Germline values: CDR1 SGHVS, CDR2 FQNEAQ. For the CDR3, the DNA is TGTGCCAGCAGCTTAGAGGAGGAAGATACGCAGTATTTT. This sequence encodes CASSLEEEDTQYF.

The chain is built from TRBV10-1 and TRBJ2-1; 8 nucleotides agree with TRBD1. With 5 bases clipped from V and 3 bases from J, the junction kept 3 bases outside the gene matches. Germline values: CDR1 WNHNN, CDR2 SYGVQD (reference sequence). This CDR3 has 14 residues. The CDR3 DNA reads TGCGCCAGCAGTCGAACAGGGGGCTACAATGAGCAGTTCTTC. Protein sequence: CASSRTGGYNEQFF.

The rearrangement joins TRBV15 to TRBJ1-1, with D unclear. V lost 5 bases, J lost 5 bases, and 15 bases lay in between. This CDR3 spans 14 amino acids. Germline CDR1 and CDR2: LNHNV and YYDKDF (reference sequence). The CDR3 spells CATSPKTRETEAFF. The CDR3 DNA follows: TGTGCCACCAGCCCTAAAACACGTGAAACTGAAGCTTTCTTT.

The chain is built from TRBV29-1 and TRBJ2-7, with no clear D. CDR1 and CDR2 (germline): SQVTM, ANQGSEA. V shed 6 bases and J shed 0 bases, with 15 bases lying between them. CDR3 size: 14 residues. CDR3 sequence reads: CSVIKRTDSYEQYF. DNA for the CDR3: TGCAGCGTGATAAAACGGACCGACTCCTACGAGCAGTACTTC.

The chain has TRBV28 and TRBJ2-3; no reliable D call. Germline V lookup: CDR1 MDHEN, CDR2 SYDVKM. Trimming stripped 3 bases from V and 2 bases from J, with 12 bases between. The CDR3 runs to 15 residues. The CDR3 region is CASSFGGVNTDTQYF. In DNA, the CDR3 is TGTGCCAGCAGTTTTGGTGGGGTCAACACAGATACGCAGTATTTT. The whole variable domain, remainder taken from reference TRBV28 and TRBJ2-3, is DVKVTQSSRYLVKRTGEKVFLECVQDMDHENMFWYRQDPGLGLRLIYFSYDVKMKEKGDIPEGYSVSREKKERFSLILESASTNQTSMYLCASSFGGVNTDTQYFGPGTRLTVL.

The chain couples TRBV5-1 to TRBJ1-2; 9 nucleotides agree with TRBD1. This CDR3 region has 15 residues. CDR1 and CDR2 (germline): SGHRS, YFSETQ. The trim removed 6 bases at V and 4 bases at J, leaving 10 bases unmatched. The CDR3 sequence: CASTTGGATTYGYTF. In DNA form, the CDR3 reads TGCGCCAGCACCACAGGGGGCGCGACTACCTATGGCTACACCTTC.

The chain joins TRBV19 to TRBJ2-1, with D perhaps matching TRBD2 (6 bases). The CDR3 is 14 amino acids. Trimming took off 5 bases at V and 16 bases at J, with 24 bases between the two ends. CDR1 is LNHDA and CDR2 is SQIVND in the germline V gene (reference sequence). CDR3 in amino acids: CASSSGTYMEWAFF. The CDR3 coding sequence is TGTGCCAGTAGTTCCGGGACTTATATGGAATGGGCATTCTTC.

The rearrangement links TRBV2 to TRBJ1-5, with a possible D match to TRBD1 (6 bases). V dropped 2 bases and J dropped 7 bases, with 12 bases sitting between them. This CDR3 comprises 14 residues. CDR1 SNHLY and CDR2 FYNNEI come from the germline V gene. The CDR3 is CASSEWGARQPQHF. As DNA, the CDR3 is TGTGCCAGCAGTGAATGGGGGGCGCGGCAGCCCCAGCATTTT.

The V call is TRBV19, the J call TRBJ1-4; a weak D match, TRBD1 (5 bases). The CDR3 totals 16 residues. Germline CDR1 is LNHDA and CDR2 is SQIVND (reference sequence). Trimming pared 1 base from V and 4 bases from J, leaving 13 bases between. DNA for the CDR3: TGTGCCAGTAGTATAGGGACGGGACTCCTTAATGAAAAACTGTTTTTT. Residues: CASSIGTGLLNEKLFF.

The CDR3 is CASSLMGKRSNQPQHF. The CDR3 nucleotides read TGTGCCAGCAGCTTAATGGGGAAAAGAAGCAATCAGCCCCAGCATTTT. J is TRBJ1-5 and V is TRBV7-8; the D is unclear. This CDR3 comprises 16 residues. Germline-derived CDR1 and CDR2 are SGHVS and FQNEAQ. V was cut by 2 bases and J by 1 base, with 12 bases left in between.

The chain is built from TRBV6-5 and TRBJ2-1, with D possibly called TRBD1 or TRBD2 (5 bases each). Germline V lookup: CDR1 MNHEY, CDR2 SVGAGI. Deletions cut 1 base from V and 3 bases from J, with 13 bases between. The CDR3 spans 16 residues. CDR3 sequence: CASSYYRGQGYNEQFF. The CDR3 DNA reads TGTGCCAGCAGTTACTATAGAGGGCAGGGCTACAATGAGCAGTTCTTC.

This chain joins TRBV2 and TRBJ1-5, with 8 positions matching TRBD1. Per germline, CDR1 SNHLY and CDR2 FYNNEI. V lost 5 bases to trimming and J lost 1 base; unmatched junction nucleotides: 7. The CDR3 covers 16 residues. The CDR3: CASSYPGQASNQPQHF. The DNA for the CDR3 is TGTGCCAGCAGTTACCCGGGACAGGCGAGCAATCAGCCCCAGCATTTT.

The chain joins TRBV2 to TRBJ2-7, with TRBD1 matching over 9 bases. V lost 5 bases to trimming and J lost 5 bases; unmatched junction nucleotides: 13. Germline loops: CDR1 SNHLY, CDR2 FYNNEI. The CDR3 has 16 residues. In nucleotides, the CDR3 is TGTGCCAGCAGTAGTGTGCTCGGGACAGGGAGCAACGAGCAGTACTTC. Its protein product is CASSSVLGTGSNEQYF.